The rows below give T cell receptor beta chains drawn from one sample of a study of blood T cells in healthy people across ages. TCRdb used MiXCR to reprocess the 5' RACE reads, holding one entry per CDR3 protein. The profile covers 780,000 or so distinct CDR3 sequences, with around three fifths appearing a single time and around 24% taken by the ten largest. The sequencing input was blood. These receptors all come from a man aged 35 to 55 in good health. The CDR3 runs from the conserved cysteine through the conserved F or W. A D gene is named only where the DNA matches it firmly. Size tells how often a clone was seen (once, few, many) or the class of an expanded clone, and some rows leave it out.

V gene	clone size	J gene	D gene	CDR3 DNA	CDR3 protein
TRBV29-1	-	TRBJ2-5	-	TGCAGCGTCTCCGCGACTAGAGGCGGGACCCAGTACTTC	CSVSATRGGTQYF
TRBV28	once	TRBJ2-7	-	TGTGCCAGCAGGGTTGGGCGCTCCTACGAGCAGTACTTC	CASRVGRSYEQYF
TRBV7-3	-	TRBJ2-7	-	TGTGCCAGCAGCCGGCTAGCGTACAATGAGCAGTACTTC	CASSRLAYNEQYF
TRBV12-3/TRBV12-4	many	TRBJ2-3	TRBD2	TGTGCCAGCAGTGGACTAGCGGGAGTAACGGCCGATACGCAGTATTTT	CASSGLAGVTADTQYF
TRBV4-1	-	TRBJ1-1	-	TGCGCCAGCAGCCAAAACCCAACCTTGAACACTGAAGCTTTCTTT	CASSQNPTLNTEAFF
TRBV4-1	-	TRBJ2-7	-	TGCGCCAGCAGCCAAGATCCAGGCTCCTACGAGCAGTACTTC	CASSQDPGSYEQYF
TRBV6-1	-	TRBJ1-2	-	TGTGCCAGCAGTGAAGGGATACCCAGCTATGGCTACACCTTC	CASSEGIPSYGYTF
TRBV27	-	TRBJ2-3	TRBD1	TGTGCCAGCAAAAAACCGGGACAGGAGCAGTATTTT	CASKKPGQEQYF
TRBV18	-	TRBJ2-1	-	TGTGCCAGCTCACCCCGCGCCCCGCTCCTCAAGTATGGCTCCTACAATGAGCAGTTCTTC	CASSPRAPLLKYGSYNEQFF
TRBV27	few	TRBJ2-5	-	TGTGCCAGCAGTTACGACAAAGAGACCCAGTACTTC	CASSYDKETQYF
TRBV7-2	-	TRBJ2-5	-	TGTGCCAGCAGCTTAAGAGGGGCTCCCGCGGAGACCCAGTACTTC	CASSLRGAPAETQYF
TRBV12-3/TRBV12-4	-	TRBJ2-7	-	TGTGCCAGTAGCCCCGGGACACAGGGAGTCCACGAGCAGTACTTC	CASSPGTQGVHEQYF
TRBV20-1	few	TRBJ2-5	TRBD2	TGCAGTGCTAGAGGAATGACTAGCGGGAGGGCTCGAGAGACCCAGTACTTC	CSARGMTSGRARETQYF
TRBV3-1	-	TRBJ2-5	-	TGTGCCAGCAGCCCCCCGGGTTGGGGGTCCAATGAGCAGTACTTC	CASSPPGWGSNEQYF
TRBV28	-	TRBJ2-7	TRBD1	TGTGCCAGCAGACCAACAGGGGGCCAGACTATCTACGAGCAGTACTTC	CASRPTGGQTIYEQYF
TRBV6-1	-	TRBJ2-3	-	TGTGCCGGATCCCTCTCGTTCACAGATACGCAGTATTTT	CAGSLSFTDTQYF
TRBV29-1	few	TRBJ2-5	TRBD1	TGCAGCGTCGCATGGACAGGCCAAGAGACCCAGTACTTC	CSVAWTGQETQYF
TRBV28	-	TRBJ1-1	TRBD1	TGTGCCAGCAGTAAGCAGGGGGCTCCTGGCACTGAAGCTTTCTTT	CASSKQGAPGTEAFF
TRBV4-3	-	TRBJ2-1	TRBD1	TGCGCCAGCAGCCAGAGGACAGGGGCCCGGGGCAATGTGCAGTTCTTC	CASSQRTGARGNVQFF
TRBV7-9	-	TRBJ2-3	-	TGTGCCAGCAGCTTAAGGGGCGACAGCACAGATACGCAGTATTTT	CASSLRGDSTDTQYF
TRBV27	few	TRBJ1-5	-	TGTGCCAGCAAATCATGGGGTCGGGACAACGACGATCAACAGCCCCAGCATTTT	CASKSWGRDNDDQQPQHF
TRBV4-2	-	TRBJ2-1	TRBD2	TGTGCCAGCAGCGCGCGCGGGGAGGGTGACAATGAGCAGTTCTTC	CASSARGEGDNEQFF
TRBV19	-	TRBJ2-3	TRBD2	TGTGCCAGTAGTATAGATACTGGACTAGCGGGGGCCCTACCACATACGCAGTATTTT	CASSIDTGLAGALPHTQYF
TRBV4-3	-	TRBJ2-7	TRBD1	TGCGCCAGCAGCCAAGATGGCAGGGGGATTTACGAGCAGTACTTC	CASSQDGRGIYEQYF
TRBV2	few	TRBJ2-1	-	TGTGCCAGCAAGTTCGATAGTAATGAGCAGTTCTTC	CASKFDSNEQFF
TRBV20-1	-	TRBJ2-1	-	TGCAGTGCTAGAGAGGCCAGGACCATAAGCTCCTACAATGAGCAGTTCTTC	CSAREARTISSYNEQFF
TRBV27	-	TRBJ2-7	-	TGTGCCAGCAGTTTAAAAGGGGCCTACGAGCAGTACTTC	CASSLKGAYEQYF
TRBV20-1	-	TRBJ2-1	-	TGCAGTGCTAGGGGCAGGGGACGTGTATTGTTCTTC	CSARGRGRVLFF
TRBV11-2	-	TRBJ1-2	-	TGTGCCAGCAGCGCAGGAAGGGGGAGCCTCATCTCTAACTATGGCTACACCTTC	CASSAGRGSLISNYGYTF
TRBV29-1	-	TRBJ2-7	TRBD1	TGCAGCGTTGTACCCCAAACAGGGGGCAACGAGCAGTACTTC	CSVVPQTGGNEQYF
TRBV29-1	-	TRBJ2-2	-	TGCAGCGTTGATTCGAGGTTCGGGGAGCTGTTTTTT	CSVDSRFGELFF
TRBV27	-	TRBJ2-5	TRBD1	TGTGCCAGCAGTTCTCCAACGGACAGGTCTTACCGAGAGACCCAGTACTTC	CASSSPTDRSYRETQYF
TRBV7-6	-	TRBJ2-7	TRBD2	TGTGCCAGCAGCTTGTCCCCTAGCGGGAGTCCTACCTCCTACGAGCAGTACTTC	CASSLSPSGSPTSYEQYF
TRBV27	once	TRBJ2-3	-	TGTGCCAGCAATAGGGCGGGGGATACGCAGTATTTT	CASNRAGDTQYF
TRBV20-1	-	TRBJ2-1	TRBD2	TGCAGTGCGCGACTAGCGGCCGAGCAGTTCTTC	CSARLAAEQFF
TRBV20-1	-	TRBJ2-5	-	TGCAGTGCTAGAGATCAGCGAGACAGTCCAGGAGGGACCCAGTACTTC	CSARDQRDSPGGTQYF
TRBV5-6	once	TRBJ2-3	TRBD1	TGTGCCAGCAGCTTGATGACAGGGGGTGGAACGCAGTATTTT	CASSLMTGGGTQYF
TRBV7-3	-	TRBJ2-6	-	TGTGCCAGCAGCCAAAAGCCAGGGACTGCCCCTTCTGGGGCCAACGTCCTGACTTTC	CASSQKPGTAPSGANVLTF
TRBV28	-	TRBJ2-7	TRBD2	TGTGCCAGCAGTTTCCCGACTAGACTAGCGGGAGCCCACAATGAGCAGTACTTC	CASSFPTRLAGAHNEQYF
TRBV5-6	-	TRBJ2-4	TRBD1	TGTGCCAGCAGTTCCGGGACAGGGCTAAGCATTCAGTACTTC	CASSSGTGLSIQYF
TRBV7-2	once	TRBJ2-5	TRBD2	TGTGCCAGCAGCGCCGCGACTAGCGGGTTACAAGAGACCCAGTACTTC	CASSAATSGLQETQYF
TRBV19	-	TRBJ1-4	-	TGTGCCAGTAGTATGATCTCCCCCGATGAAAAACTGTTTTTT	CASSMISPDEKLFF
TRBV4-2	-	TRBJ1-1	-	TGTGCCAGCAGCCAAGGACGAAGGAGTGAGGAAGCTTTCTTT	CASSQGRRSEEAFF
TRBV20-1	-	TRBJ1-2	-	TGCAGTGCTGGCTGGGGCGGCTACACCTTC	CSAGWGGYTF
TRBV5-1	-	TRBJ2-1	TRBD1	TGCGCCAGCAGCTGGGGACAGCTTTCTTACAATGAGCAGTTCTTC	CASSWGQLSYNEQFF
TRBV20-1	-	TRBJ2-7	-	TGCAGTGCTAGTCCCTCCTACGAGCAGTACTTC	CSASPSYEQYF
TRBV9	-	TRBJ2-3	-	TGTGCCAGCAGCGTAGTGGGGGCTAGCACAGATACGCAGTATTTT	CASSVVGASTDTQYF
TRBV12-3/TRBV12-4	few	TRBJ1-2	-	TGTGCCAGCAGTTTGAACGGAATCTATGGCTACACCTTC	CASSLNGIYGYTF
TRBV14	-	TRBJ2-7	-	TGTGCCAGCGGAGACAGATACGAGCAGTACTTC	CASGDRYEQYF
TRBV12-3/TRBV12-4	few	TRBJ2-7	TRBD1	TGTGCCAGCAGTCCCCCCCTGACAGGGGGCTACGAGCAGTACTTC	CASSPPLTGGYEQYF
TRBV4-2	once	TRBJ1-2	TRBD1	TGTGCCAGCAGCCAAGCCACAGGGGGCAAGTATGGCTACACCTTC	CASSQATGGKYGYTF
TRBV20-1	-	TRBJ2-5	TRBD2	TGCAGTGCGCCCGGGGGGTCACAAGAGACCCAGTACTTC	CSAPGGSQETQYF
TRBV7-2	-	TRBJ2-3	-	TGTGCCAGCAGCTTTGTCCTATCTCTCACAGATGCGCAGTATTTT	CASSFVLSLTDAQYF
TRBV20-1	-	TRBJ1-1	-	TGCAGTGCTAGAGGGTTGGGGAACACTGAAGCTTTCTTT	CSARGLGNTEAFF
TRBV5-6	once	TRBJ1-2	-	TGTGCCAGCAGCTTGGTTGGCGGAGGTCCCTATGGCTACACCTTC	CASSLVGGGPYGYTF